The 16 T cell receptor beta chains reported below all come from one sample, sequenced in a study of CD8 T cells in ankylosing spondylitis. MiXCR was run by TCRdb on the 5' RACE reads, yielding one entry per CDR3 protein. This table has some 220,000 distinct CDR3 sequences, roughly 8.2% appearing once. Sequenced input: blood, either unsorted or a sorted T cell fraction (not recorded which). These receptors were obtained from a female donor with ankylosing spondylitis or in good health (not recorded which).

This clonotype was counted many times. The chain carries TRBV29-1 and TRBJ2-2, with 10 bases aligning to TRBD1. The ends lost 0 bases at V and 3 bases at J; junction bases unmatched: 4. Germline values: CDR1 SQVTM, CDR2 ANQGSEA. This CDR3 has 16 amino acids. The CDR3 DNA sequence: TGCAGCGTTGAAGAGCCCGGGACAGGGGACACCGGGGAGCTGTTTTTT. Translated: CSVEEPGTGDTGELFF.

The sample holds many counts of this clonotype. This rearrangement joins TRBV7-9 to TRBJ2-5; D not certain. Trimming stripped 1 base from V and 3 bases from J, with 12 bases between. CDR1 and CDR2 (germline): SEHNR, FQNEAQ (reference sequence). The CDR3 runs to 15 residues. In DNA form, the CDR3 reads TGTGCCAGCAGCTTAGAGCTCCAGATGGAAGAGACCCAGTACTTC. Amino acid sequence: CASSLELQMEETQYF.

This chain uses TRBV5-1 with TRBJ2-1; 10 bases align to TRBD1. This CDR3 is built from 14 residues. V gave up 0 bases and J gave up 7 bases; unmatched junction bases: 1. From germline, CDR1 is SGHRS and CDR2 YFSETQ. CDR3 DNA sequence: TGCGCCAGCAGCTTGGGACAGGGGGCTAATGAGCAGTTCTTC. It encodes CASSLGQGANEQFF.

This clonotype was found a few times. The V gene is TRBV12-3 or TRBV12-4, the J gene TRBJ1-2; 8 nucleotides align to TRBD1. This CDR3 has 13 residues. The trim removed 8 bases at V and 8 bases at J, leaving 10 bases unmatched. The CDR3 here is CASCRGLNRGYTF. For the CDR3, the DNA is TGTGCCAGCTGCAGGGGGCTGAACCGGGGCTACACCTTC.

This clonotype was recorded many times. The rearrangement uses TRBV6-1 and TRBJ1-6; D perhaps matches TRBD1 (6 bases). The CDR3 sequence is 16 residues long. Per the germline V gene, CDR1 is MNHNS and CDR2 is SASEGT. Trimming shortened V by 5 bases and J by 11 bases, and 22 bases separated the two germline ends. The CDR3 DNA reads TGTGCCAGCAGTCGAGGACAGACGTCCTATATGGCACCCCTCCACTTT. Its protein is CASSRGQTSYMAPLHF.

This clonotype has at least ten counts. This rearrangement joins TRBV6-2 or TRBV6-3 to TRBJ2-7, with 9 bases matching TRBD1. This CDR3 region has 13 residues. Germline V gives CDR1 MNHEY, CDR2 SVGEGT. Germline trimming cut 6 bases from V and 7 bases from J; bases unmatched to any gene: 7. For the CDR3, the DNA is TGTGCCAGCAGCAATGGACAGGGGCGGGAGCAGTACTTC. It encodes CASSNGQGREQYF.

This clonotype was counted at least ten times. The chain uses TRBV14 and TRBJ2-1; D is unclear. Germline CDR1 reads SGHDN; CDR2 reads FVKESK. The CDR3 loop spans 15 amino acids. The V and J ends lost 1 base and 0 bases respectively, with 7 bases between them. DNA for the CDR3: TGTGCCAGCAGCCAAGGAAGGAGCTCCTACAATGAGCAGTTCTTC. Its translation is CASSQGRSSYNEQFF.

This rearrangement joins TRBV19 to TRBJ1-5; maybe TRBD1 (5 bases). Deletions cut 5 bases from V and 0 bases from J, with 14 bases between. Germline assignment: CDR1 LNHDA and CDR2 SQIVND (reference sequence). CDR3 size: 16 residues. This CDR3 is CASSRGQGYSNQPQHF. The CDR3 bases are TGTGCCAGTAGTCGGGGCCAGGGTTATAGCAATCAGCCCCAGCATTTT.

The CDR3, as DNA: TGTGCCAGCAGTTCGGCCTCCCTAAGGCTGTTCTTC. Amino acids: CASSSASLRLFF. The V gene is TRBV27, the J gene TRBJ2-1; no clear D gene. V was shortened by 4 bases and J by 15 bases, with 16 bases between the two germline ends. The CDR3 has 12 amino acids. Germline lookup yields CDR1 MNHEY and CDR2 SMNVEV (reference sequence).

In its sample, this clonotype was seen many times. The chain links TRBV20-1 to TRBJ2-7; 11 bases line up with TRBD2. J lost 2 bases, V lost 7 bases, and 7 bases had no gene match. This CDR3 is 14 amino acids long. In germline, CDR1 is DFQATT, CDR2 SNEGSKA (reference sequence). The CDR3 DNA reads TGCAGTGTCGTAGCGGGAGGGGGTGCCTACGAGCAGTACTTC. Translating it yields CSVVAGGGAYEQYF.

The J gene is TRBJ2-3, the V gene TRBV20-1; D is unresolved. V lost 0 bases and J lost 3, with 10 bases in between. Germline CDR1 reads DFQATT; CDR2 reads SNEGSKA (reference sequence). The CDR3 covers 14 residues. The CDR3 protein is CSARDPVGTDTQYF. The CDR3 bases are TGCAGTGCTAGAGATCCGGTGGGGACAGATACGCAGTATTTT.

Ten or more counts support this clonotype. This rearrangement joins TRBV27 to TRBJ1-5, with TRBD1 identical over 7 bases. J lost 4 bases, V lost 4 bases, and 7 bases had no gene match. The CDR3 covers 15 residues. The germline V gene encodes CDR1 MNHEY and CDR2 SMNVEV (reference sequence). CDR3 nucleotide sequence: TGTGCCAGCAGTTCACGGGACAGCCTAAATCAGCCCCAGCATTTT. Amino acids: CASSSRDSLNQPQHF.

This clonotype has ten or more counts. The V call is TRBV25-1, the J call TRBJ2-2, with D unclear. Germline values: CDR1 MGHDK, CDR2 SYGVNS. The CDR3 loop spans 12 amino acids. The ends were cut back, 7 bases at V and 0 bases at J, with 3 bases in the middle. This CDR3 is CASTPNTGELFF. CDR3 nucleotides: TGTGCCAGCACCCCGAACACCGGGGAGCTGTTTTTT.

This clonotype has a count of ten or more. The chain couples TRBV12-3 or TRBV12-4 to TRBJ2-2, with D perhaps TRBD1 (6 bases). This CDR3 has 14 residues. V was pared by 5 bases and J by 2 bases, with 9 bases between. CDR3 nucleotides: TGTGCCAGCAGTCGGGACACTAACACCGGGGAGCTGTTTTTT. Encoded protein: CASSRDTNTGELFF.

This clonotype has a handful of counts. V gene TRBV7-6 combines with J gene TRBJ2-2, with D unclear. The V and J ends lost 5 bases and 4 bases respectively, with 11 bases between them. The CDR3 sequence is 14 residues long. CDR1 SGHVS and CDR2 FNYEAQ come from the germline V gene. The CDR3 region has the DNA TGTGCCAGCAGCCGGCGCGTGGGCACCGGGGAGCTGTTTTTT. Translated: CASSRRVGTGELFF.

This clonotype was seen at least ten times. The chain couples TRBV18 to TRBJ2-7; tentative D call: TRBD1 (5 bases). The CDR3 consists of 14 residues. The V end lost 3 bases, the J end lost 3 bases, and 12 bases lay between the germline ends. CDR1 and CDR2 from the germline V gene are KGHSH and LQKENI. CDR3 region: CASSPDSAVYEQYF. Written as DNA, the CDR3 is TGTGCCAGCTCACCCGACAGTGCGGTCTACGAGCAGTACTTC.